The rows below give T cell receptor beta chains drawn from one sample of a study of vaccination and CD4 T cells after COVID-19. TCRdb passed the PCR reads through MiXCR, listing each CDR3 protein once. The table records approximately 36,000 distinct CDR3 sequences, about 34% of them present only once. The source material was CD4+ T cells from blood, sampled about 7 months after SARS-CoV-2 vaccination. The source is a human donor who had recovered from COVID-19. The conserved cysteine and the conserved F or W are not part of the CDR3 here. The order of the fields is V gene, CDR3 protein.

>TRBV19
ASSMSGNEQF
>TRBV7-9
ASSPAPRLSWRRGTQETQY
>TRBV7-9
ASSLGWDPNYGYT
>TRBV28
ASSSMQTSRGTGELF
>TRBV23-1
ASSKRDTEAF
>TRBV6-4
ASSEIGGTGELF
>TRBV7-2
ASSSGLAYEQY
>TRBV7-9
ASSLEIHGTDTQY
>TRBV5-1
ASRTSGQETQY
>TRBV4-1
ASSQGDSQYEQY
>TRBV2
ASTYQETQY
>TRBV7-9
ASHGRVGSRISGANVLT
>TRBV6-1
ASSRRTGTANTEAF
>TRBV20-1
SSGQRNTEAF
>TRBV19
ASSIFIGNQPQH
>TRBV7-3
ASSPTNLGANVLT
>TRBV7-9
ASSPRDRSVDNEQF
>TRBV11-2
ASSLKTGTGRRETQY
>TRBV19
ASSIMAASTEAF
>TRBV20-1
SARTSVGSRETQY
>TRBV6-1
ASSQQGSRTEAF
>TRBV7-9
ASSTRDSYEQY
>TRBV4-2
ASSQGGLGTDTQY
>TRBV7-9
ASATGDRRNTIY
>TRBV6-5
ASSYGSGPYNEQF
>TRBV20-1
SAPGSGANVLT
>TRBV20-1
SAGMVYNEQF
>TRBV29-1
SVQTSGGGRYT
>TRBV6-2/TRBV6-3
ASRWAYEQY
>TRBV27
ASSLWLDSYNEQF
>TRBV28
ASSLSPSGRGNEQF
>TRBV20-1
SASLTSLGTREQF
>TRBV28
ANQPSGRGDYGYT
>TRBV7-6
ASSLASAGRDQETQY
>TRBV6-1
ATTRGQTYTGELF
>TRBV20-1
SARSSPEQF
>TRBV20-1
SARSGATSGTDTQY
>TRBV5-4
ASSLGSGSETQY
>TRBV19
ASKSTSGAYEQY
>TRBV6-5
ASSSPGPYDTGELF
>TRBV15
ATSTPPSLNVPPNTGELF
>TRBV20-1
SATGGGNIYNEQF
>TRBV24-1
ATSDSWGLYNEQF
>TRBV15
ATSVSSGSNEQF
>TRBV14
ASSQKGLAGNEQY